This T cell receptor beta chain was recovered during a study of T cell responses to AZD1222 COVID-19 vaccine. Study-wide findings and caveats: Repertoires were obtained only post-peak T cell response.

As regards this clone: Its antigen is unidentified.

Method: immunoSEQ multiplex PCR; TCRdb's copy keeps in-frame clones and lacks some. The table has about 110,000 clones, roughly 84% seen once. This CDR3 spans 13 amino acids. Germline V lookup: CDR1 KGHSH, CDR2 LQKENI. V was clipped by 1 base and J by 3 bases, with 7 bases between them. The TCR sequence derives from an adult in good health. The V call is TRBV18, the J call TRBJ2-7; D may be TRBD1 (6 bases). This specimen was peripheral blood, taken on day 0 of AZD1222 vaccination. CDR3 DNA: TGTGCCAGCTCACCACAGGGGGTCTACGAGCAGTACTTC. Translated, it gives CASSPQGVYEQYF.